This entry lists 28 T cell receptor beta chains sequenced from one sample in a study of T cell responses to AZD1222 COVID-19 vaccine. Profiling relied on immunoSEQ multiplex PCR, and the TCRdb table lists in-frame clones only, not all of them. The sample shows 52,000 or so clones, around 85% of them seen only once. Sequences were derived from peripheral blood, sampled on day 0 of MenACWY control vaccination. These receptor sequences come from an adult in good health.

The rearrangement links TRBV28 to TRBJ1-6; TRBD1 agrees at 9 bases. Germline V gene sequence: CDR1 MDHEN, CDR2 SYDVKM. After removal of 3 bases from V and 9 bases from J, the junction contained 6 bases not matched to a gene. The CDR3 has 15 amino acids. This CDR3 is CASSFGDRVSSPLHF. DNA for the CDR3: TGTGCCAGCAGTTTTGGGGACAGGGTATCTTCACCCCTCCACTTT.

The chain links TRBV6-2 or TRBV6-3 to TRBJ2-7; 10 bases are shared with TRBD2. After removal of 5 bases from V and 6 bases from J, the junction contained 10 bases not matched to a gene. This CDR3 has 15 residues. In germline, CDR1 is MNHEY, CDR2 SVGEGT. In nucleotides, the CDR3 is TGTGCCAGCAGTCTCTTGAGCGGGAGGGCCGGCGAGCAGTACTTC. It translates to CASSLLSGRAGEQYF.

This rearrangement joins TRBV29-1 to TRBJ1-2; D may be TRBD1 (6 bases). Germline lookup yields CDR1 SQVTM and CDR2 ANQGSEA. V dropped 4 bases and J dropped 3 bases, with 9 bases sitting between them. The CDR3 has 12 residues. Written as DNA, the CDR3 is TGCAGCGTTGGTGACAGGCACTATGGCTACACCTTC. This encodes CSVGDRHYGYTF.

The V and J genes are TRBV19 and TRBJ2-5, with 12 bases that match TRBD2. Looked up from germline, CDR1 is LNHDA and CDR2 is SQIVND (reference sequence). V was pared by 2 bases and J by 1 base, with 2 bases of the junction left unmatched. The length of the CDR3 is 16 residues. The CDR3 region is CASSILAGGGQETQYF. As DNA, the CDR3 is TGTGCCAGTAGTATACTAGCGGGAGGGGGCCAAGAGACCCAGTACTTC.

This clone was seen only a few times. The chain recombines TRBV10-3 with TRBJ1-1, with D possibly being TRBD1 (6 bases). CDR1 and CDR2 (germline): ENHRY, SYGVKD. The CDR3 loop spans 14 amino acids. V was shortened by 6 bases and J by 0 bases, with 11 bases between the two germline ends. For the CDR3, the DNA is TGTGCCATCAGGGGGGACACCATGAACACTGAAGCTTTCTTT. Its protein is CAIRGDTMNTEAFF.

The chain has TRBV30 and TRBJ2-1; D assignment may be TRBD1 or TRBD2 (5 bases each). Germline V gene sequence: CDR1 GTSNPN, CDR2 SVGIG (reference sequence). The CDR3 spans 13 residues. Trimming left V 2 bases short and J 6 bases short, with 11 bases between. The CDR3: CAWSWGRPNEQFF. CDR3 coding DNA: TGTGCCTGGAGTTGGGGACGCCCCAATGAGCAGTTCTTC.

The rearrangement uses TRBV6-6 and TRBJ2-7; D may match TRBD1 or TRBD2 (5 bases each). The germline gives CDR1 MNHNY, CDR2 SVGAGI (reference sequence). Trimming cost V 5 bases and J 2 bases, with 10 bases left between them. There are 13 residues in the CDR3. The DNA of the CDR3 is TGTGCCAGCAGTGCCCTGGGGGCCTACGAGCAGTACTTC. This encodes CASSALGAYEQYF.

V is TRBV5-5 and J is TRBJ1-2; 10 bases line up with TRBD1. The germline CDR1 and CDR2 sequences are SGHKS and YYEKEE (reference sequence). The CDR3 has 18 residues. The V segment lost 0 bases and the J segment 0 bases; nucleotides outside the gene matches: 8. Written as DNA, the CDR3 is TGTGCCAGCAGCTTGGAGACAGGGGGCTTGGAAGCTAACTATGGCTACACCTTC. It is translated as CASSLETGGLEANYGYTF. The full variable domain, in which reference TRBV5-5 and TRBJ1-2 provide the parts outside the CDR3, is DAGVTQSPTHLIKTRGQQVTLRCSPISGHKSVSWYQQVLGQGPQFIFQYYEKEERGRGNFPDRFSARQFPNYSSELNVNALLLGDSALYLCASSLETGGLEANYGYTFGSGTRLTVV.

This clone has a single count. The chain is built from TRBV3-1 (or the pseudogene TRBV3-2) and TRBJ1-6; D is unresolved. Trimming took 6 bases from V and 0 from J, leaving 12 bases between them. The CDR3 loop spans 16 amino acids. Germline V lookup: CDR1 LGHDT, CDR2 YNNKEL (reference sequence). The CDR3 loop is CASSDTLSSYNSPLHF. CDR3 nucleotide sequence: TGTGCCAGCAGTGACACACTGAGCTCCTATAATTCACCCCTCCACTTT.

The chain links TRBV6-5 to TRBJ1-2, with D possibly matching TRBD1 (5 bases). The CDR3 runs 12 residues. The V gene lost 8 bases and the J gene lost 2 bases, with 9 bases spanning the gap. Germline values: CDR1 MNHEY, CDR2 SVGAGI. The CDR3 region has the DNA TGTGCCAGCGGGGCTTCAAACTATGGCTACACCTTC. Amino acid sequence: CASGASNYGYTF.

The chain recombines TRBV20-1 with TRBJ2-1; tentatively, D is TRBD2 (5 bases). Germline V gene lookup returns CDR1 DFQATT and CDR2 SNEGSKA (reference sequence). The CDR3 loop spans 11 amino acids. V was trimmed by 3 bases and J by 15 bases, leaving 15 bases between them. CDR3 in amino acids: CSARDGLSRFF. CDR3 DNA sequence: TGCAGTGCTAGGGATGGACTTTCGCGGTTCTTC.

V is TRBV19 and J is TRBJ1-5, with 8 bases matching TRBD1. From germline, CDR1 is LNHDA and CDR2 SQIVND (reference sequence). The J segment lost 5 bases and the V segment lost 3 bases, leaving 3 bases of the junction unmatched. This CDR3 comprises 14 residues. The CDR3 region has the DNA TGTGCCAGTAGTATCTTGACAGGGGATCAGCCCCAGCATTTT. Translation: CASSILTGDQPQHF.

CDR3 sequence reads: CASSLSTGVVLDDTEAFF. For the CDR3, the DNA is TGTGCCAGCAGCCTGTCGACAGGGGTGGTATTGGATGACACTGAAGCTTTCTTT. The gene calls are TRBV28 and TRBJ1-1; 8 bases line up with TRBD1. The CDR3 extends over 18 amino acids. V trimming: 6 bases; J trimming: 3 bases; junction bases outside the gene matches: 18. From germline, CDR1 is MDHEN and CDR2 SYDVKM.

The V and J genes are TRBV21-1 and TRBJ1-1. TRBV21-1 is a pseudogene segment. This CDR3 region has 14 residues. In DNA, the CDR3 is TGTGCCAGCAGCAAAGTAGAGGGAAGAGGGTCGGATTTCTTT. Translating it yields CASSKVEGRGSDFF.

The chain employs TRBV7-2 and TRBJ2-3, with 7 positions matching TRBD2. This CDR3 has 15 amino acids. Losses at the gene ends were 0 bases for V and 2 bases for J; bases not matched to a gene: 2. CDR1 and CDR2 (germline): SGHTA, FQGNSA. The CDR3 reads CASSLAGGDTDTQYF. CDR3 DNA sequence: TGTGCCAGCAGCTTAGCGGGGGGGGACACAGATACGCAGTATTTT.

CDR3 sequence: CASSFPGETQYF. The DNA of the CDR3 is TGTGCCAGCAGCTTTCCGGGAGAGACCCAGTACTTC. This chain uses TRBV7-3 with TRBJ2-5, with D unclear. Germline CDR1 SGHTA, CDR2 FQGTGA. The V gene lost 3 bases and the J gene lost 4 bases, with 6 bases spanning the gap. CDR3 length equals 12 residues.

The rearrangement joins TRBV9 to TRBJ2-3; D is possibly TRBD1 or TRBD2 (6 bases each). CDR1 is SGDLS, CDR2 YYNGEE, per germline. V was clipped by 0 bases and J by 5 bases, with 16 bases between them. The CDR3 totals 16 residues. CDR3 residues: CASSVGIVRGGDTQYF. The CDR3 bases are TGTGCCAGCAGCGTAGGTATCGTCAGGGGAGGAGATACGCAGTATTTT.

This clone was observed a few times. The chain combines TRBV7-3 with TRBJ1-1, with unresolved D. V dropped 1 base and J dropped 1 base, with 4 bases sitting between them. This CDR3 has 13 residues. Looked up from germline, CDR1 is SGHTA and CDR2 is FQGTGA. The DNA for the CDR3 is TGTGCCAGCAGCTTAAGTGGGAACACTGAAGCTTTCTTT. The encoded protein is CASSLSGNTEAFF.

CDR3 amino acids: CASSQDGTGRAPKNIQYF. CDR3 sequence (DNA): TGCGCCAGCAGCCAAGATGGGACAGGGCGGGCGCCCAAAAACATTCAGTACTTC. The rearrangement uses TRBV4-3 and TRBJ2-4, with 9 bases matching TRBD1. After removal of 0 bases from V and 2 bases from J, the junction contained 8 bases not matched to a gene. This CDR3 has 18 amino acids. The germline gives CDR1 LGHNA, CDR2 YSLEER.

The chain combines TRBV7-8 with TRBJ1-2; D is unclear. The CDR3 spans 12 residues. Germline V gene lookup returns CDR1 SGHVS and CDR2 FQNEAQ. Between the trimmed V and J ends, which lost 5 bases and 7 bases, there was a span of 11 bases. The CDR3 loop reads CASSLREGGYTF. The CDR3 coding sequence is TGTGCCAGCAGCCTGAGGGAGGGTGGCTACACCTTC.

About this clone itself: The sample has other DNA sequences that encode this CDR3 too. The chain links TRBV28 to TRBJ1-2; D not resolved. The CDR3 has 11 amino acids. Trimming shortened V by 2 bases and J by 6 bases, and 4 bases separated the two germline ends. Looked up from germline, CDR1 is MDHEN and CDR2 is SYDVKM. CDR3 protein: CASSLTDGYTF. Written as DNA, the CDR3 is TGTGCCAGCAGTTTAACGGATGGCTACACCTTC.

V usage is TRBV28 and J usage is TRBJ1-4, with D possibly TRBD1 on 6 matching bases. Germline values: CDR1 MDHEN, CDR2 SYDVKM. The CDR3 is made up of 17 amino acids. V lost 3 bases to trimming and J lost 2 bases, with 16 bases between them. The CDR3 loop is CASSFSSGVATNEKLFF. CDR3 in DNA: TGTGCCAGCAGTTTCTCTTCAGGGGTGGCTACTAATGAAAAACTGTTTTTT.

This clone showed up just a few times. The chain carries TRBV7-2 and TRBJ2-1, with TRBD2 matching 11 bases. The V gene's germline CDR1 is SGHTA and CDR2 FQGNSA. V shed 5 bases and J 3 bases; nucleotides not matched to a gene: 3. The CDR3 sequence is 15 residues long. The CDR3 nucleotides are TGTGCCAGCAGCAAAACTAGCGGGAGCTACAATGAGCAGTTCTTC. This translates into CASSKTSGSYNEQFF.

DNA for the CDR3: TGTGCCAGCAGTTATGTTAACGGGCTCACCTACGAGCAGTACTTC. Protein product: CASSYVNGLTYEQYF. The rearrangement uses TRBV6-2 or TRBV6-3 and TRBJ2-7; no clear D gene. The germline gives CDR1 MNHEY, CDR2 SVGEGT. This CDR3 spans 15 amino acids. With 3 bases removed from V and 2 bases from J, the gap between germline ends came to 14 bases.

CDR3 in amino acids: CASSFRTGASGNTIYF. CDR3 nucleotides: TGCGCCAGCAGCTTCCGGACAGGCGCGTCTGGAAACACCATATATTTT. The chain links TRBV5-1 to TRBJ1-3, with 7 bases aligning to TRBD1. The germline gives CDR1 SGHRS, CDR2 YFSETQ. The CDR3 length is 16 residues. The junction had 6 bases not matched to a gene; V was cut back by 2 bases and J by 1 base.

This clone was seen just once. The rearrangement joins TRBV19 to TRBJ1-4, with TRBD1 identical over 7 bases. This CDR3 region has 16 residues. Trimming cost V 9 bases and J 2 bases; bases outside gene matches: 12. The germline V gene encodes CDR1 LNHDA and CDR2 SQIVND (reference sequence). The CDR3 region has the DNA TGTGCCAGCCTTCGGACAGGACGATTTACTAATGAAAAACTGTTTTTT. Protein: CASLRTGRFTNEKLFF.

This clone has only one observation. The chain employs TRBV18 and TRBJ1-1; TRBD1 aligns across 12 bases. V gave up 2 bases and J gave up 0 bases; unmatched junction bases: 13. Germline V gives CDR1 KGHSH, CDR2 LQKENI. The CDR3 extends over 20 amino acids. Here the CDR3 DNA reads TGTGCCAGCTCACCAAGACCCGGGACAGGGGGCGCGAGTGTGAACACTGAAGCTTTCTTT. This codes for CASSPRPGTGGASVNTEAFF.

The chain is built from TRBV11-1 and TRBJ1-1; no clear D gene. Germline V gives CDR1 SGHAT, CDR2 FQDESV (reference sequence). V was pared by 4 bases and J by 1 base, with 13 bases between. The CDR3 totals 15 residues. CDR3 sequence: CASSSASNKNTEAFF. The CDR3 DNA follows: TGTGCCAGCAGCTCTGCCTCGAACAAGAACACTGAAGCTTTCTTT.